The 9 T cell receptor beta chains in this list originate from one sample, sequenced in a study of PD-L1 blockade in urothelial cancer. The protocol was immunoSEQ multiplex PCR, while the TCRdb copy is restricted to in-frame clones and leaves out a portion. The sample gives some 77,000 clones, roughly 90% of which show up once; 5% to 6% is in the top ten. The sequences come from PBMCs, collected around atezolizumab (anti-PD-L1) treatment. The receptors originated from a woman aged 70 to 79 with urothelial cancer.

The J gene is TRBJ1-1, the V gene TRBV25-1, with a possible D match to TRBD1 (5 bases). The CDR3 loop spans 14 amino acids. Germline CDR1 MGHDK, CDR2 SYGVNS. Trimming took 4 bases from V and 5 from J, leaving 14 bases between them. As DNA, the CDR3 is TGTGCCAGCAGTGGGGGCCAGGGATGGACTGAAGCTTTCTTT. This sequence encodes CASSGGQGWTEAFF.

The chain carries TRBV5-4 and TRBJ2-1; D possibly corresponds to TRBD2 (6 bases). Per the germline V gene, CDR1 is SGHNT and CDR2 is YYREEE (reference sequence). The CDR3 totals 17 residues. V lost 0 bases to trimming and J lost 10 bases, with 23 bases between them. CDR3 bases: TGTGCCAGCAGCTTGGGGGAGCTCCAGCGGGTAGACGGGGAGCAGTTCTTC. The encoded protein is CASSLGELQRVDGEQFF.

This chain links TRBV21-1 with TRBJ2-7; the table's D call TRBD1 went unverified against the DNA. TRBV21-1 is shown as a pseudogene. The CDR3 is 14 amino acids. In nucleotides, the CDR3 is TGTGCCAGCAGCAAAGTTCAGGACTCCTACGAGCAGTACTTC. As protein: CASSKVQDSYEQYF.

The rearrangement joins TRBV5-1 to TRBJ2-4; D is possibly TRBD1 (5 bases). This CDR3 region has 16 residues. The V gene's germline CDR1 is SGHRS and CDR2 YFSETQ. The V end lost 4 bases, the J end lost 5 bases, and 19 bases lay between the germline ends. CDR3 coding DNA: TGCGCCAGCAGCCCCCGGCCCAGGGTATCGGAAAACATTCAGTACTTC. Its translation: CASSPRPRVSENIQYF.

The chain joins TRBV10-1 to TRBJ2-2; D remains ambiguous. CDR1 and CDR2 from the germline V gene are WNHNN and SYGVQD (reference sequence). The V gene lost 0 bases and the J gene lost 0 bases, with 5 bases spanning the gap. CDR3 length: 15 amino acids. The CDR3: CASSESSANTGELFF. CDR3 nucleotide sequence: TGCGCCAGCAGTGAGTCCTCAGCGAACACCGGGGAGCTGTTTTTT.

The chain has TRBV19 and TRBJ2-7, with D possibly being TRBD1 (7 bases). The V end was cut by 5 bases, the J end by 4 bases, with 15 bases between. Germline-derived CDR1 and CDR2 are LNHDA and SQIVND (reference sequence). The CDR3 is 14 amino acids. CDR3 loop: CASSGRGQPYEQYF. Written as DNA, the CDR3 is TGTGCCAGTAGTGGGCGGGGACAGCCATACGAGCAGTACTTC.

The V gene is TRBV19, the J gene TRBJ1-5; 10 bases line up with TRBD1. J lost 5 bases, V lost 6 bases, and 7 bases had no gene match. The CDR3 has 15 amino acids. Germline CDR1 LNHDA, CDR2 SQIVND (reference sequence). The CDR3 loop reads CASRGQGSPHQPQHF. For the CDR3, the DNA is TGTGCCAGTAGGGGACAGGGGTCTCCCCATCAGCCCCAGCATTTT. Looking up the rest from reference TRBV19 and TRBJ1-5 gives the full variable domain: DGGITQSPKYLFRKEGQNVTLSCEQNLNHDAMYWYRQDPGQGLRLIYYSQIVNDFQKGDIAEGYSVSREKKESFPLTVTSAQKNPTAFYLCASRGQGSPHQPQHFGDGTRLSIL.

This rearrangement joins TRBV10-3 to TRBJ1-2, with no clear D. Germline lookup yields CDR1 ENHRY and CDR2 SYGVKD. The CDR3 has 10 residues. V lost 7 bases to trimming and J lost 6 bases, with 6 bases between them. The CDR3 reads CAIMADGYTF. CDR3 sequence (DNA): TGTGCCATCATGGCAGATGGCTACACCTTC.

This clone was recorded once. The chain combines TRBV4-3 with TRBJ1-1; D unclear. CDR3 size: 15 residues. Trimming stripped 0 bases from V and 1 base from J, with 9 bases between. Germline V gene sequence: CDR1 LGHNA, CDR2 YSLEER. The CDR3 loop is CASSQEWGANTEAFF. The CDR3 nucleotides are TGCGCCAGCAGCCAAGAGTGGGGAGCGAACACTGAAGCTTTCTTT.